Detailed here is one T cell receptor beta chain. The junction differs from germline at one of its ends, possibly a read error. The data are from a study of CD4 and CD8 cells across lung adenocarcinoma regions. CDR3 size: 16 residues. Germline-derived CDR1 and CDR2 are MNHEY and SVGAGI. TCRdb reprocessed the PCR reads via MiXCR and lists one record per CDR3 protein. The sample contains approximately 25,000 distinct CDR3 sequences, approximately 50% of which appear only once. The chain is built from TRBV6-5 and TRBJ2-4; D is possibly TRBD1 (5 bases). Sequenced input: CD8+ T cells from the center of a lung tumor. The clonotype originates from a male donor with lung adenocarcinoma. The CD4 and CD8 labels of this study may be unreliable. CDR3 nucleotides: TGTGCCAGCAGTTACTCGGGGCTCCGAGCCAAAAACATGCAGTACTTC. It specifies CASSYSGLRAKNMQYF.